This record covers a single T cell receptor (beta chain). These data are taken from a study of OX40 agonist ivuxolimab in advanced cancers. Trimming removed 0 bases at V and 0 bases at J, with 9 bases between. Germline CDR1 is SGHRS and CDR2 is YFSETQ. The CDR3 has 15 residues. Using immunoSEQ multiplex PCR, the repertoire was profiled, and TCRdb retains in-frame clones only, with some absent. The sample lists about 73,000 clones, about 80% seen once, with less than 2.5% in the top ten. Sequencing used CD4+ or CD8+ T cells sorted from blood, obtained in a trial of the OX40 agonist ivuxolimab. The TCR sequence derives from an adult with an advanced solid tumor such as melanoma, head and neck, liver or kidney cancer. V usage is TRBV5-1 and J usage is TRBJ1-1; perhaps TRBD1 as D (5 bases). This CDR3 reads CASSLVAGMNTEAFF. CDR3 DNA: TGCGCCAGCAGCTTGGTGGCAGGGATGAACACTGAAGCTTTCTTT.